This T cell receptor beta chain stems from a study of cytomegalovirus exposure and HLA in healthy donors. Across the whole study: Most genotyped donors, around 78% of about 360, had Caucasian-associated genetic ancestry.

Turning to this clone: Its antigen is undetermined.

V was trimmed by 2 bases and J by 5 bases, leaving 9 bases between them. CDR3 size: 13 residues. Germline V gene data show CDR1 as SGHRS and CDR2 as YFSETQ. Primers included in the PCR were 60 Vbeta and 13 Jbeta primers. Sequencing used immunoSEQ multiplex PCR; TCRdb keeps in-frame clones, though not all of them. The table includes roughly 110,000 clones, 76% detected once. Study-level results: In an earlier analysis, in 587 donors, most V segments appeared productive either ~87% or ~30% of the time.

The chain employs TRBV5-1 and TRBJ2-3; D is perhaps TRBD2 (5 bases). This receptor was identified in a woman in her thirties or forties in good health and CMV-seropositive. The source material was PBMCs. CDR3 loop: CASSFRAGDTQYF. CDR3 DNA: TGCGCCAGCAGCTTCCGCGCGGGAGATACGCAGTATTTT.